The rows below give T cell receptor beta chains drawn from one sample of a study of blood T cell repertoires in COVID-19. Sequencing used immunoSEQ multiplex PCR; TCRdb keeps in-frame clones, though not all of them. The sample includes 200,000 or so clones, 75% to 90% of them seen just once. Source material: peripheral blood. These receptors all stem from a woman aged 40-49 years with acute or convalescent COVID-19. CDR3s include the opening cysteine and the closing phenylalanine or tryptophan. A D gene is named only where the DNA matches it firmly.

TRBV4-1,TRBJ1-1,NA,CASSQDLGLPFF,TGCGCCAGCAGCCAAGATCTGGGGCTACCTTTCTTT
TRBV7-9,TRBJ2-2,NA,CASSLAITDTGELFF,TGTGCCAGCAGCTTAGCAATTACGGACACCGGGGAGCTGTTTTTT
TRBV9,TRBJ1-1,TRBD1,CASSVGPQGARTEAFF,TGTGCCAGCAGCGTAGGACCACAGGGGGCGCGCACTGAAGCTTTCTTT
TRBV6-6,TRBJ1-5,NA,CASSYQQGDQPQHF,TGTGCCAGCAGTTACCAACAGGGAGATCAGCCCCAGCATTTT
TRBV18,TRBJ1-3,TRBD1,CASSPNRGLSSGNTIYF,TGTGCCAGCTCACCTAACAGGGGGCTTAGCTCTGGAAACACCATATATTTT
TRBV27,TRBJ1-2,TRBD1,CASSWSGTGLFGYTF,TGTGCCAGCAGTTGGTCCGGGACAGGGCTCTTTGGCTACACCTTC
TRBV14,TRBJ2-1,TRBD1,CASSTWDRTNNEQFF,TGTGCCAGCAGCACCTGGGACAGAACTAACAATGAGCAGTTCTTC
TRBV3-1/TRBV3-2,TRBJ1-1,NA,CASSQSSGVLEAFF,TGTGCCAGCAGCCAAAGCTCCGGGGTTCTTGAAGCTTTCTTT
TRBV4-1,TRBJ2-7,NA,CASRGTQTYEQYF,TGCGCCAGCAGGGGGACACAGACCTACGAGCAGTACTTC
TRBV3-1/TRBV3-2,TRBJ2-3,TRBD2,CASSQISGGRTDTQYF,TGTGCCAGCAGCCAAATTAGCGGGGGACGCACAGATACGCAGTATTTT
TRBV11-2,TRBJ2-5,TRBD2,CASRTLAGRETQYF,TGTGCCAGCCGAACTCTAGCGGGAAGAGAGACCCAGTACTTC
TRBV6-5,TRBJ2-2,NA,CASMGGALTGELFF,TGTGCCAGCATGGGGGGGGCCCTCACCGGGGAGCTGTTTTTT
TRBV18,TRBJ2-1,TRBD2,CASSPLAGVDNEQFF,TGTGCCAGCTCACCCTTGGCGGGAGTTGATAATGAGCAGTTCTTC
TRBV9,TRBJ2-2,NA,CASSAAEVVYRDHTGELFF,TGTGCCAGCAGCGCGGCGGAGGTAGTGTACAGGGACCACACCGGGGAGCTGTTTTTT
TRBV27,TRBJ1-4,TRBD1,CASSWDRSEKLFF,TGTGCCAGCAGTTGGGACAGAAGCGAAAAACTGTTTTTT
TRBV15,TRBJ1-6,NA,CATSTTLGGEGYNSPLHF,TGTGCCACCAGCACCACCCTGGGGGGAGAAGGCTATAATTCACCCCTCCACTTT